This TCR beta chain was sequenced for a study of CD8 T cells in ankylosing spondylitis. TCRdb re-called the 5' RACE reads through MiXCR, storing one row per CDR3 protein. The sample consists of 300,000 to 400,000 distinct CDR3 sequences, around 20% of them appearing once. This clonotype was picked up a small number of times. Its specificity is unknown. General observations from the study: There were earlier reports of some motif variants in reactive arthritis synovial fluid and blood.

The sequence was collected from a male donor with ankylosing spondylitis or in good health (not recorded which). What was sequenced was blood, either unsorted or a sorted T cell fraction (not recorded which).

The CDR3: CASSPGRVAEAFF. The CDR3 nucleotides read TGTGCCAGCAGTCCAGGGAGGGTAGCTGAAGCTTTCTTT. The V gene is TRBV25-1, the J gene TRBJ1-1; tentative D call: TRBD1 (5 bases). V was shortened by 5 bases and J by 6 bases, with 13 bases between the two germline ends. CDR3 length equals 13 residues. The germline V gene has CDR1 MGHDK and CDR2 SYGVNS.